This TCR beta chain was retrieved from a study of patients and donors after allogeneic stem cell transplantation (dated by TCRdb to the early 2020s). For CDR1 and CDR2, the germline V gene lists SGHVS and FNYEAQ. The V end gives up 5 bases and the J end 0 bases, leaving 10 bases in the junction not matched to a gene. The CDR3 measures 17 amino acids from cysteine to phenylalanine. Left in the record is the CDR3 DNA by itself, 51 bases read in frame from the first base. Comments on this clonotype: Its binding antigen is unknown. Base qualities are not provided; no much larger clone lies one nucleotide away.

Library preparation employed RT-PCR. Sequencer: NextSeq 550. TCRdb reran the public reads through fastp at Q25 and MiXCR, keeping productive beta chains. Duplicate CDR3 protein sequences are folded into a single record with the most common DNA and genes. For this sample the table gives 400,000 to 500,000 distinct CDR3 sequences, of which 16% were detected only once. The ten biggest clones cover 7.2% of the sample. Sequences were obtained from blood, either unsorted or a sorted T cell fraction (not recorded which). The chain employs TRBV7-6 and TRBJ2-5, and 9 junction bases match TRBD1. This sequence originates from a human donor who was either an allogeneic HSCT recipient or a stem cell or donor lymphocyte infusion donor (not recorded which). It is not recorded whose cells these are; they may come from a transplant donor. CDR3 reads: CASSPSTGGFYQETQYF. The sequence in DNA is TGTGCCAGCAGCCCCTCGACAGGGGGTTTTTACCAAGAGACCCAGTACTTC.